Given below is one T cell receptor (beta chain) in context. The antigen is undetermined. Researchers amplified the TCR beta CDR3 regions from RNA transcripts. An initial round of RT-PCR targeting the TCR CDR3 relied on the HTBI primer set. TCRdb reanalysed the multiplex PCR reads using MiXCR and keeps one entry per CDR3 protein. The table lists roughly 500,000 distinct CDR3 sequences, over 35% of them singletons. The ends were cut back, 5 bases at V and 2 bases at J, with 16 bases in the middle. CDR3 length equals 15 residues. Germline V gene lookup returns CDR1 SGHKS and CDR2 YYEKEE (reference sequence). This sample stems from a study of T cells in Graves' hyperthyroidism and ophthalmopathy. Uncontrolled infection, other autoimmune disease, pregnancy or lactation barred patients from enrollment. Findings of the study overall: Prediction of ophthalmopathy progression came a median around 6.1 months pre-onset. Within blood appeared most thyroid clonotypes that had expanded above 0.001.

The sequencing input was peripheral blood or thyroid tissue (not recorded which). The receptor was derived from an adult woman with Graves' disease, either hyperthyroidism or ophthalmopathy (not recorded which). The V gene is TRBV5-5, the J gene TRBJ2-5, with D perhaps matching TRBD1 or TRBD2 (5 bases each). The CDR3 DNA is TGTGCCAGCAGTCGTCCCGGGACGAATCAAGAGACCCAGTACTTC. This encodes CASSRPGTNQETQYF.